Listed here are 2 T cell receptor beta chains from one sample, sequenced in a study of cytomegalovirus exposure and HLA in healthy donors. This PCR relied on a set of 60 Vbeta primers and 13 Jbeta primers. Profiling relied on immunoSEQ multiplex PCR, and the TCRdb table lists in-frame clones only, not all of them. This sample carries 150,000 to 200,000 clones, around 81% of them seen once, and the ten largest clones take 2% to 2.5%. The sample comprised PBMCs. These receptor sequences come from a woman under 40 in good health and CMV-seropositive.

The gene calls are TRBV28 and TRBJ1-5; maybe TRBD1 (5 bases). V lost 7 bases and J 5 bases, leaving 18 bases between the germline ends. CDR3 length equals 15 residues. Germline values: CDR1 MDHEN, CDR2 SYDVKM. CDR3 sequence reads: CASINGGVPHQPQHF. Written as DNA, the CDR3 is TGTGCCAGCATAAACGGGGGGGTTCCGCATCAGCCCCAGCATTTT.

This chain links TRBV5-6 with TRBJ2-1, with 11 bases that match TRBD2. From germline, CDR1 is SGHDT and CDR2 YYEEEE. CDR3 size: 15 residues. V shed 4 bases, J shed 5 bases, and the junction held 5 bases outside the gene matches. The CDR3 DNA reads TGTGCCAGCAGCCCCACTAGCGGGGGAAACAATGAGCAGTTCTTC. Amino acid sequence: CASSPTSGGNNEQFF.